Sequencing of this T cell receptor (beta chain) was carried out in a study of control samples from healthy donors and cancer patients. The repertoire was sequenced with immunoSEQ multiplex PCR; TCRdb's copy has only in-frame clones and lacks some. Seen here are roughly 76,000 clones, approximately 94% observed once, and the top ten hold roughly 6.2%. The origin of this receptor is a middle-aged woman in good health. What was sequenced was blood.

The CDR3 region has the DNA TGTGCCAGCAGCTTAATGCCCCCGGGACAGGGGAGGCGGACTGAAGCTTTCTTT. Translated, it gives CASSLMPPGQGRRTEAFF. This chain connects TRBV7-3 to TRBJ1-1, with 10 bases that match TRBD1. V was pared by 1 base and J by 5 bases, with 13 bases of the junction left unmatched. The CDR3 contains 18 residues. Germline assignment: CDR1 SGHTA and CDR2 FQGTGA. The full variable domain, in which reference TRBV7-3 and TRBJ1-1 provide the parts outside the CDR3, is GAGVSQTPSNKVTEKGKYVELRCDPISGHTALYWYRQSLGQGPEFLIYFQGTGAADDSGLPNDRFFAVRPEGSVSTLKIQRTERGDSAVYLCASSLMPPGQGRRTEAFFGQGTRLTVV.